Shown below are 9 T cell receptor beta chains from a single sample sequenced in a study of T cell clonality in common variable immunodeficiency. Which antigens these TCRs recognize remains unknown. Study results and limitations: Reportedly, TCR beta sequences from common variable immunodeficiency showed fewer deletions and N-nucleotide insertions.

TCRdb keeps only in-frame clones here, not all; method: immunoSEQ multiplex PCR. This sample's table has approximately 8,800 clones. The sequenced sample consisted of peripheral blood mononuclear cells. These receptors all come from a human donor with common variable immunodeficiency.

According to its frequency, this clone is medium-sized (0.01 to 0.1%). CDR3 loop: CSADRRDRAYEQYF. The sequenced part of the CDR3 DNA is TGCAGTGCCGACCGTAGGGACAGGGCCTACGAG. The chain employs TRBV20-1 and TRBJ2-7; TRBD1 matches 9 bases. The CDR3 end lies 3 residues beyond the end of the read and is filled in from the germline J gene. The CDR3 runs 14 residues. The ends lost 6 bases at V and 2 bases at J; junction bases unmatched: 8. CDR1 is DFQATT and CDR2 is SNEGSKA in the germline V gene (reference sequence).

Concerning this clone: The missing CDR3 end, 3 residues past where the read stops, is filled in from the germline J gene. The V and J genes are TRBV19 and TRBJ1-4; perhaps TRBD1 as D (6 bases). The V and J ends lost 1 base and 7 bases respectively, with 13 bases between them. The CDR3 loop spans 15 amino acids. Germline CDR1 is LNHDA and CDR2 is SQIVND (reference sequence). CDR3 loop: CASSIVGGGSEKLFF. The CDR3 DNA, read in part, is TGTGCCAGTAGTATAGTAGGAGGGGGAAGTGAAAAA.

As to this clone: The CDR3 end falls 3 residues outside the read, so it is completed with the germline J gene. The chain is built from TRBV7-9 and TRBJ2-4, with unresolved D. The CDR3 runs 12 residues. Germline V gene sequence: CDR1 SEHNR, CDR2 FQNEAQ (reference sequence). The DNA read from the CDR3 is TGTGCCAGCAGCTTAGGACTCTCTTCT. Translated: CASSLGLSS. The complete CDR3 reads CASSLGLSSQYF.

This clone is labeled medium-sized based on frequency. The CDR3 is cut off 3 residues early in the read; its end comes from the germline J gene. The chain joins TRBV29-1 to TRBJ2-1, with D perhaps TRBD1 (6 bases). The CDR3 is made up of 14 amino acids. V lost 8 bases and J 0 bases, leaving 14 bases between the germline ends. CDR1 is SQVTM, CDR2 ANQGSEA, per germline. CDR3 in amino acids: CSSILDSSYNEQFF. The covered CDR3 bases are TGCAGCTCCATACTGGACAGCTCCTACAATGAG.

Turning to this clone: The sequenced fragment ends 3 residues before the CDR3 boundary, so the rest is inferred from the germline J gene. This chain joins TRBV30 and TRBJ2-3, with 8 bases that match TRBD2. The CDR3 length is 15 residues. Germline CDR1 and CDR2: GTSNPN and SVGIG (reference sequence). The trim removed 0 bases at V and 3 bases at J, leaving 5 bases unmatched. CDR3 region: CAWSVRAGETDTQYF. The DNA read from the CDR3 is TGTGCCTGGAGTGTACGAGCGGGAGAAACAGATACG.

Details on this clone: The CDR3 extends 3 residues past the end of the read, so its final part is completed from the germline J gene. The chain joins TRBV18 to TRBJ2-7, with D tentatively TRBD2 (6 bases). The V gene's germline CDR1 is KGHSH and CDR2 LQKENI. CDR3 length: 14 residues. Deletions cut 3 bases from V and 3 bases from J, with 12 bases between. CDR3 sequence reads: CASSPLGLIYEQYF. The part of the CDR3 DNA that was read is TGTGCCAGCTCACCTTTGGGACTGATCTACGAG.

About this clone itself: Read sequence stops 3 residues before the CDR3 end, and the germline J gene provides the missing end. The chain recombines TRBV18 with TRBJ2-2, with TRBD1 matching over 7 bases. Germline V gene lookup returns CDR1 KGHSH and CDR2 LQKENI. This CDR3 comprises 15 residues. V lost 2 bases to trimming and J lost 4 bases; unmatched junction nucleotides: 4. The CDR3 is CASSPRQGPTGELFF. The sequenced CDR3 bases are TGTGCCAGCTCACCAAGACAGGGACCCACCGGGGAG. The full variable domain, completed using reference TRBV18 and TRBJ2-2, is NAGVMQNPRHLVRRRGQEARLRCSPMKGHSHVYWYRQLPEEGLKFMVYLQKENIIDESGMPKERFSAEFPKEGPSILRIQQVVRGDSAAYFCASSPRQGPTGELFFGEGSRLTVL.

Note on this clone: The read is 3 residues too short to cover the CDR3 end, so that end is filled in from the germline J gene. The V call is TRBV2, the J call TRBJ1-4; D is perhaps TRBD1 (5 bases). The ends were cut back, 3 bases at V and 5 bases at J, with 10 bases in the middle. Germline CDR1 SNHLY, CDR2 FYNNEI. This CDR3 has 14 amino acids. The CDR3 bases that were read are TGTGCCAGCAGTGACCAGGGTCTAAATGAAAAA. This encodes CASSDQGLNEK. The full CDR3 protein is CASSDQGLNEKLFF. The whole variable domain, remainder taken from reference TRBV2 and TRBJ1-4, is EPEVTQTPSHQVTQMGQEVILRCVPISNHLYFYWYRQILGQKVEFLVSFYNNEISEKSEIFDDQFSVERPDGSNFTLKIRSTKLEDSAMYFCASSDQGLNEKLFFGSGTQLSVL.

This clone is called medium-sized (0.01 to 0.1%) based on its frequency. Read sequence stops 3 residues before the CDR3 end, and the germline J gene provides the missing end. The chain combines TRBV10-3 with TRBJ2-5, with 7 bases matching TRBD2. Germline values: CDR1 ENHRY, CDR2 SYGVKD. This CDR3 has 18 residues. V trimming: 2 bases; J trimming: 1 base; junction bases outside the gene matches: 13. CDR3 region: CAISEKRPGLVPQETQYF. CDR3 DNA, as far as it was read: TGTGCCATCAGTGAGAAGAGACCTGGACTAGTCCCCCAAGAGACC.